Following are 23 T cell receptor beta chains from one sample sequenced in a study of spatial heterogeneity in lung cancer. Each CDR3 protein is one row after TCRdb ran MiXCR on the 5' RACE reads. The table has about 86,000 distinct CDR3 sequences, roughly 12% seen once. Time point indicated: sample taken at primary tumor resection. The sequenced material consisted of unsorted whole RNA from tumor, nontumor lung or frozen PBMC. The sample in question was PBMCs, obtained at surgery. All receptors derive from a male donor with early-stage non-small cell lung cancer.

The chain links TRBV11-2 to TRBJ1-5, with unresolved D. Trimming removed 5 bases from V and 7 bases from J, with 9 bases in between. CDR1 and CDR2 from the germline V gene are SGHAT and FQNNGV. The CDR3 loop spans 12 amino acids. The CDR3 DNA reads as TGTGCCAGCAGCGCCTTGGAACAGCCCCAGCATTTT. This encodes CASSALEQPQHF.

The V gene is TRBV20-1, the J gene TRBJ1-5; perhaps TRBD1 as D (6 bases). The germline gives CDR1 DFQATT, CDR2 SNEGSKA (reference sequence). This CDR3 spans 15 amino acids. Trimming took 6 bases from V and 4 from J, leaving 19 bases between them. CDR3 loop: CSAAEQGISNQPQHF. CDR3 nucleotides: TGCAGTGCCGCGGAGCAGGGGATTAGTAATCAGCCCCAGCATTTT.

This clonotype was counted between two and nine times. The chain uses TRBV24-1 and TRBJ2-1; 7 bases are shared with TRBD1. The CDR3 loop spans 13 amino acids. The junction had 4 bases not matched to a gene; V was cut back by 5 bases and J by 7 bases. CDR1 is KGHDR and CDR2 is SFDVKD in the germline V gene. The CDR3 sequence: CATSGQGSNEQFF. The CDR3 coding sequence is TGTGCCACCAGTGGACAGGGTTCGAATGAGCAGTTCTTC.

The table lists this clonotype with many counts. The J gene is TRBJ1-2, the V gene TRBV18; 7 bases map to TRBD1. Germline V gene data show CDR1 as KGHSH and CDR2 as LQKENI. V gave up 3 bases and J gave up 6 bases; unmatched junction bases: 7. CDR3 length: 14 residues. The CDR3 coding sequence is TGTGCCAGCTCACCCTTCGACAGGGAGGATGGCTACACCTTC. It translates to CASSPFDREDGYTF.

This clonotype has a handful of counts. CDR3 coding DNA: TGCAGTGCAGGACGGACGGGGACTTACGAGCAGTACTTC. Protein product: CSAGRTGTYEQYF. The rearrangement joins TRBV20-1 to TRBJ2-7; a weak D match, TRBD2 (6 bases). Germline values: CDR1 DFQATT, CDR2 SNEGSKA (reference sequence). There are 13 residues in the CDR3. Trimming took off 6 bases at V and 4 bases at J, with 16 bases between the two ends.

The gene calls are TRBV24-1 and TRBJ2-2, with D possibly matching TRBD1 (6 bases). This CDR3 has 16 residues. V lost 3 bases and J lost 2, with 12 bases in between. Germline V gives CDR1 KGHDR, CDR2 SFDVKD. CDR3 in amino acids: CATSDTGTLNTGELFF. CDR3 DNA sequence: TGTGCCACCAGTGATACCGGGACACTAAACACCGGGGAGCTGTTTTTT.

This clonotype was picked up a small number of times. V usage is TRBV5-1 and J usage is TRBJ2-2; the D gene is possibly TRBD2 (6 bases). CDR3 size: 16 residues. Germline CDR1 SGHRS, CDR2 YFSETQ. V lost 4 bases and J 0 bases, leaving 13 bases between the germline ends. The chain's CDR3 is CASSQPGTANTGELFF. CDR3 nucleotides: TGCGCCAGCAGCCAGCCCGGGACTGCGAACACCGGGGAGCTGTTTTTT.

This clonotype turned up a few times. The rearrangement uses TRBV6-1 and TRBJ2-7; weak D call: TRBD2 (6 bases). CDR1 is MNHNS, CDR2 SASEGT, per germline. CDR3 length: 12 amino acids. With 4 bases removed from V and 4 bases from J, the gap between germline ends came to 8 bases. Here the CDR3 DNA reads TGTGCCAGCAGTGGGGAGGTTTACGAGCAGTACTTC. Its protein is CASSGEVYEQYF.

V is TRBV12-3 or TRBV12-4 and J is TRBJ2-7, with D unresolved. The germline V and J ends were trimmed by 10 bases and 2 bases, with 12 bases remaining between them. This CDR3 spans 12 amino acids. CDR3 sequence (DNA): TGTGCCATAGGTTATACCCCCTACGAGCAGTACTTC. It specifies CAIGYTPYEQYF.

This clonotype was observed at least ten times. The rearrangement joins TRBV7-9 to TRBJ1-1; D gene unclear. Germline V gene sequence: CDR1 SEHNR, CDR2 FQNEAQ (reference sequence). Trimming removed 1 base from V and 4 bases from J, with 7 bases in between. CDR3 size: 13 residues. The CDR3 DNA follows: TGTGCCAGCAGCTTAGGGGGAGGCACTGAAGCTTTCTTT. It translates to CASSLGGGTEAFF.

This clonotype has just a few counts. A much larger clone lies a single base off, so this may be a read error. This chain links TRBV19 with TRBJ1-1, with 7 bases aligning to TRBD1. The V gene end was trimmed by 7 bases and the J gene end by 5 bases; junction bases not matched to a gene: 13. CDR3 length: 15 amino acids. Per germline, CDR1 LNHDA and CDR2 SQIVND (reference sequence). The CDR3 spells CASTNAGTVTTEAFF. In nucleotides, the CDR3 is TGTGCCAGTACCAACGCCGGGACAGTGACGACTGAAGCTTTCTTT.

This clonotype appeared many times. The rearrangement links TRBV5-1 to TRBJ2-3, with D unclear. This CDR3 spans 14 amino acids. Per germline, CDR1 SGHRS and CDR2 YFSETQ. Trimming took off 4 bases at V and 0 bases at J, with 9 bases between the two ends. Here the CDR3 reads CASSIVDSTDTQYF. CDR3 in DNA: TGCGCCAGCAGCATCGTGGACAGCACAGATACGCAGTATTTT.

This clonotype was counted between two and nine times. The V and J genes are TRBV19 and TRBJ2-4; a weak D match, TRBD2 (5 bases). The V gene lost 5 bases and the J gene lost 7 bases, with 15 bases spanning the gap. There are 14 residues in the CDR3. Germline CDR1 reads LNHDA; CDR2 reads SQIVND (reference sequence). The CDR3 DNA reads TGTGCCAGTAGTCTCCGGGCCCCGGGGAACATTCAGTACTTC. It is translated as CASSLRAPGNIQYF. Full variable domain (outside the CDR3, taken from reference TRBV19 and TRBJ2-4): DGGITQSPKYLFRKEGQNVTLSCEQNLNHDAMYWYRQDPGQGLRLIYYSQIVNDFQKGDIAEGYSVSREKKESFPLTVTSAQKNPTAFYLCASSLRAPGNIQYFGAGTRLSVL.

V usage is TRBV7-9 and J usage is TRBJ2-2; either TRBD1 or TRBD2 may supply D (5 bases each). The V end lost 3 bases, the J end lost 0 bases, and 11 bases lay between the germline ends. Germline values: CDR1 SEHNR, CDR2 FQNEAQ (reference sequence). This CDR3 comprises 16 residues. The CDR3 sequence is CASSLAGTANTGELFF. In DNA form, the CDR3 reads TGTGCCAGCAGCTTGGCCGGGACCGCGAACACCGGGGAGCTGTTTTTT.

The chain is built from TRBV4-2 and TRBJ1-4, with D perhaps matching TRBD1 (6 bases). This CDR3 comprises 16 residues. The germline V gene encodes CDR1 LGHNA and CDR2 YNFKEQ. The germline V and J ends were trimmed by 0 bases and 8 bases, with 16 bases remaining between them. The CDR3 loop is CASSQDRRGSGEKLFF. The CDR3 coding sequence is TGTGCCAGCAGCCAAGATCGGAGGGGGTCCGGGGAAAAACTGTTTTTT.

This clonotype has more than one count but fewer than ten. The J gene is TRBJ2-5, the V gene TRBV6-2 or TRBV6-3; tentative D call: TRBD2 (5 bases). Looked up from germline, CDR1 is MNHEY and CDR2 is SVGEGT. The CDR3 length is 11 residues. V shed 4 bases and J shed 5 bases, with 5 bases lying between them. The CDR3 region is CASSSSETQYF. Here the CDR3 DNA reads TGTGCCAGCAGTTCTAGCGAGACCCAGTACTTC.

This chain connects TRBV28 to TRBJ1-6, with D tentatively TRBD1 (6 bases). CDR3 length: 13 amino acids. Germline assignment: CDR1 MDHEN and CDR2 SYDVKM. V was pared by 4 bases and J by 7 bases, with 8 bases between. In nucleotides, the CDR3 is TGTGCCAGCAGTTACGACAGGAATTCACCCCTCCACTTT. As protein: CASSYDRNSPLHF.

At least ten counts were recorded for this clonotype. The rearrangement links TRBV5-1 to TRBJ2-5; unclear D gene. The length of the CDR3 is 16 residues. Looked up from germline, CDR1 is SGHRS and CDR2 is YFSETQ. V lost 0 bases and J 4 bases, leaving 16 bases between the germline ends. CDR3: CASSLGVDNLGETQYF. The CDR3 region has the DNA TGCGCCAGCAGCTTGGGAGTCGACAACCTGGGAGAGACCCAGTACTTC.

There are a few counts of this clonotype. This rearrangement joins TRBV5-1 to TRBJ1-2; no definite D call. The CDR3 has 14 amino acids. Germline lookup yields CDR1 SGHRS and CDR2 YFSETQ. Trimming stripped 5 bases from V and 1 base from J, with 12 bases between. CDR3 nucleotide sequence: TGCGCCAGCAGTTCCTCCGGGAATAACTATGGCTACACCTTC. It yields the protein CASSSSGNNYGYTF. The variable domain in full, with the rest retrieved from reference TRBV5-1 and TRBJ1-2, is KAGVTQTPRYLIKTRGQQVTLSCSPISGHRSVSWYQQTPGQGLQFLFEYFSETQRNKGNFPGRFSGRQFSNSRSEMNVSTLELGDSALYLCASSSSGNNYGYTFGSGTRLTVV.

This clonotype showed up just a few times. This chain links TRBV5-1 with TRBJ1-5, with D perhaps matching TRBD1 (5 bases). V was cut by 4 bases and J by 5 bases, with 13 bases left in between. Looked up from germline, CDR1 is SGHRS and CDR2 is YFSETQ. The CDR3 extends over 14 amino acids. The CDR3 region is CASSPGEGHQPQHF. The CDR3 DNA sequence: TGCGCCAGCAGCCCGGGGGAAGGGCATCAGCCCCAGCATTTT.

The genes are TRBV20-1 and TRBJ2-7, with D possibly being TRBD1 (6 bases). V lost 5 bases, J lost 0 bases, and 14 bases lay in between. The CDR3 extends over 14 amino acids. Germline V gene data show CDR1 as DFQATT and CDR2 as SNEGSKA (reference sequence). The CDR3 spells CSAQGTPFSYEQYF. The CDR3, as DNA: TGCAGTGCTCAAGGGACACCCTTCTCCTACGAGCAGTACTTC.

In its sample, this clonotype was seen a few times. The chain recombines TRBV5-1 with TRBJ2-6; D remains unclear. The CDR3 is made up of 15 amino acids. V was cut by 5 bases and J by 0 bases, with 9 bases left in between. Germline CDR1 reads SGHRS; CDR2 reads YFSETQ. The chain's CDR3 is CASRSGASGANVLTF. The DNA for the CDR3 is TGCGCCAGCAGATCAGGAGCCTCTGGGGCCAACGTCCTGACTTTC.

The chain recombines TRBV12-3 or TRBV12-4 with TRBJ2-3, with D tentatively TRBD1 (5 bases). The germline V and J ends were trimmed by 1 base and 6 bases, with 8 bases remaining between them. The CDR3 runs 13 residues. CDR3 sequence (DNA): TGTGCCAGCAGTTTAGAGGGGCACGATACGCAGTATTTT. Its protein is CASSLEGHDTQYF.